The 8 T cell receptor beta chains reported below all come from one sample, sequenced in a study of cytomegalovirus exposure and HLA in healthy donors. Both 60 Vbeta primers and 13 Jbeta primers went into the PCR. TCRdb's copy holds only in-frame clones and misses some; the assay was immunoSEQ multiplex PCR. The specimen's table records about 160,000 clones. Sequencing input: PBMCs. The origin of the receptors is a woman aged 55-75 years in good health and CMV-seronegative.

The V call is TRBV29-1, the J call TRBJ1-2, with 8 positions matching TRBD1. The CDR3 has 11 residues. The germline gives CDR1 SQVTM, CDR2 ANQGSEA. V lost 7 bases and J lost 8; bases outside the gene matches: 6. In DNA form, the CDR3 reads TGCAGCGGGGCGACAGGGGCCGGCTACACCTTC. Residues: CSGATGAGYTF.

The V gene is TRBV7-8, the J gene TRBJ2-7, with 12 bases fitting TRBD2. This CDR3 is built from 15 residues. V shed 5 bases and J 4 bases; nucleotides not matched to a gene: 6. CDR1 and CDR2 from the germline V gene are SGHVS and FQNEAQ. CDR3 loop: CASSLTSGRRYEQYF. The CDR3 DNA reads as TGTGCCAGCAGCCTGACTAGCGGGAGAAGGTACGAGCAGTACTTC.

The V gene is TRBV6-5, the J gene TRBJ1-1; 7 positions agree with TRBD1. Germline V gene sequence: CDR1 MNHEY, CDR2 SVGAGI. V was clipped by 0 bases and J by 4 bases; unmatched bases: 8. This CDR3 contains 16 residues. Here the CDR3 DNA reads TGTGCCAGCAGTTACTCGTCGAGGGGGCGTAGCACTGAAGCTTTCTTT. Its protein is CASSYSSRGRSTEAFF.

The chain recombines TRBV2 with TRBJ2-2, with a tentative D call TRBD2 (7 bases). The germline V and J ends were trimmed by 0 bases and 8 bases, with 10 bases remaining between them. The V gene's germline CDR1 is SNHLY and CDR2 FYNNEI. The CDR3 sequence is 14 residues long. The CDR3 DNA reads TGTGCCAGCAGTGAAGCTCGGGGGGCTGGGGAGCTGTTTTTT. It yields the protein CASSEARGAGELFF.

This chain uses TRBV6-5 with TRBJ2-1, with D tentatively TRBD1 (6 bases). The germline V and J ends were trimmed by 6 bases and 5 bases, with 17 bases remaining between them. The germline CDR1 and CDR2 sequences are MNHEY and SVGAGI. The CDR3 is 15 residues long. The CDR3 sequence is CASSTGTGSHNEQFF. Written as DNA, the CDR3 is TGTGCCAGCAGCACAGGGACCGGGTCTCACAATGAGCAGTTCTTC.

The CDR3 region has the DNA TGTGCCAGCAGCGTAATGACTAGCGGGGGAGATACGCAGTATTTT. Protein sequence: CASSVMTSGGDTQYF. V usage is TRBV9 and J usage is TRBJ2-3; 12 bases match TRBD2. Losses at the gene ends were 1 base for V and 5 bases for J; bases not matched to a gene: 2. This CDR3 is built from 15 residues. Germline lookup yields CDR1 SGDLS and CDR2 YYNGEE.

The CDR3 sequence: CASSYNGRGIDEQYF. CDR3 coding DNA: TGTGCCAGCAGTTATAACGGCAGGGGGATCGACGAGCAGTACTTC. The chain combines TRBV6-5 with TRBJ2-7; 7 bases are shared with TRBD1. Per germline, CDR1 MNHEY and CDR2 SVGAGI. V dropped 3 bases and J dropped 5; count of bases not matched to a gene: 10. This CDR3 is built from 15 residues.

The rearrangement links TRBV27 to TRBJ1-1, with D possibly matching TRBD1 (5 bases). The CDR3 runs 13 residues. Germline assignment: CDR1 MNHEY and CDR2 SMNVEV (reference sequence). Trimming pared 3 bases from V and 4 bases from J, leaving 9 bases between. CDR3: CASSFFGGTEAFF. DNA of the CDR3: TGTGCCAGCAGTTTCTTCGGGGGCACTGAAGCTTTCTTT.